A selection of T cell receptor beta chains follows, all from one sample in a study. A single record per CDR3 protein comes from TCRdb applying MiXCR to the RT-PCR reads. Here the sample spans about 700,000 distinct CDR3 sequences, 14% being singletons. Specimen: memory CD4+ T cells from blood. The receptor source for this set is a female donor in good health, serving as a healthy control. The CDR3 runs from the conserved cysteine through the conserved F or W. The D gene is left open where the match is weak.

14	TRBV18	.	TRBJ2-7	CASSTTRGDYEQYF
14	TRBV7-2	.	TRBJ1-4	CASSSASTNEKLFF
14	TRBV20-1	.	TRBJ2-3	CSANPAGGTDTQYF
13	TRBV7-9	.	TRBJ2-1	CASSPSSRNEQFF
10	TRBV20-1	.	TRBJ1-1	CSVYSTEAFF
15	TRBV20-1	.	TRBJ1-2	CSARDYTLLNYGYTF
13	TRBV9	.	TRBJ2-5	CASSAQPAKTQYF
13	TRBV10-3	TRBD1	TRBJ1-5	CAIRDRDGQPQHF
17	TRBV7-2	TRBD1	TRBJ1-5	CASSLVSSGGGNQPQHF
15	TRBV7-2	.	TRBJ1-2	CASSLGRGAQGGYTF
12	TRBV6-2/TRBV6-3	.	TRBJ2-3	CATTGNPDTQYF
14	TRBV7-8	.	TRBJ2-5	CASSLALLGETQYF
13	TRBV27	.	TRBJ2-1	CASTRGNRNEQFF
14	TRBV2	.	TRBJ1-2	CASKQGTEGYGYTF
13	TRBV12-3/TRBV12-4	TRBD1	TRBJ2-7	CASSGTVGYEQYF
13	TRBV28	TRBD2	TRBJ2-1	CATKRDSYNEQFF
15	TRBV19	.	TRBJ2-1	CASSLITLTGHEQFF
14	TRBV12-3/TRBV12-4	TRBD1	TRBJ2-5	CASSITGGRETQYF